One sample yielded the 31 T cell receptor beta chains listed below, sequenced in a study of blood T cell repertoires in COVID-19. Only in-frame clones appear in the TCRdb table, and some are missing; sequencing was by immunoSEQ multiplex PCR. Of roughly 190,000 clones in the sample, roughly 92% were seen once. Sequenced sample: peripheral blood. The receptors were sampled from a young man with COVID-19, enrolled during active disease.

The rearrangement links TRBV27 to TRBJ2-7; 10 bases are a match to TRBD2. Germline V lookup: CDR1 MNHEY, CDR2 SMNVEV (reference sequence). With 0 bases clipped from V and 9 bases from J, the junction kept 2 bases outside the gene matches. The CDR3 consists of 13 residues. This CDR3 is CASSLSSGGPQYF. Here the CDR3 DNA reads TGTGCCAGCAGTTTATCTAGCGGGGGGCCGCAGTACTTC.

V is TRBV21-1 and J is TRBJ1-1. TRBV21-1 is listed as a pseudogene. The CDR3 sequence is 16 residues long. The DNA for the CDR3 is TGTGCCAGCAGCAAAGGAAGTCAGGGGAGGGGCACTGAAGCTTTCTTT. This codes for CASSKGSQGRGTEAFF.

The gene calls are TRBV28 and TRBJ1-3; 7 bases fit TRBD1. CDR1 MDHEN and CDR2 SYDVKM come from the germline V gene. Trimming took 5 bases from V and 0 from J; bases not matched to a gene: 1. The CDR3 is made up of 14 amino acids. Here the CDR3 DNA reads TGTGCCAGCAGTCCAGGGGGCTCTGGAAACACCATATATTTT. Its translation is CASSPGGSGNTIYF. Drawing the rest from reference TRBV28 and TRBJ1-3, the complete variable domain is DVKVTQSSRYLVKRTGEKVFLECVQDMDHENMFWYRQDPGLGLRLIYFSYDVKMKEKGDIPEGYSVSREKKERFSLILESASTNQTSMYLCASSPGGSGNTIYFGEGSWLTVV.

V usage is TRBV5-1 and J usage is TRBJ2-2, with 11 bases aligning to TRBD1. Germline V lookup: CDR1 SGHRS, CDR2 YFSETQ. V trimming: 3 bases; J trimming: 5 bases; junction bases outside the gene matches: 3. This CDR3 has 15 amino acids. The CDR3 loop reads CASSWDRGRTGELFF. DNA of the CDR3: TGCGCCAGCAGCTGGGACAGGGGGAGGACCGGGGAGCTGTTTTTT.

The CDR3 spells CASSEWGGSNQPQHF. The CDR3 DNA is TGTGCCAGCAGTGAATGGGGGGGAAGCAATCAGCCCCAGCATTTT. This sequence joins TRBV6-1 and TRBJ1-5; perhaps TRBD1 as D (5 bases). CDR1 MNHNS and CDR2 SASEGT come from the germline V gene. V was cut by 2 bases and J by 1 base, with 9 bases left in between. CDR3 length equals 15 residues.

This chain uses TRBV5-1 with TRBJ1-3; D possibly corresponds to TRBD1 (5 bases). Germline CDR1 is SGHRS and CDR2 is YFSETQ. Trimming shortened V by 8 bases and J by 0 bases, and 9 bases separated the two germline ends. The CDR3 is 13 amino acids. The CDR3 is CASSGYSGNTIYF. CDR3 DNA: TGCGCCAGTTCAGGGTACTCTGGAAACACCATATATTTT.

The genes are TRBV7-9 and TRBJ1-1; D is perhaps TRBD1 (5 bases). V was shortened by 0 bases and J by 0 bases, with 8 bases between the two germline ends. Looked up from germline, CDR1 is SEHNR and CDR2 is FQNEAQ (reference sequence). This CDR3 has 15 amino acids. CDR3 loop: CASSLAIQVNTEAFF. In DNA, the CDR3 is TGTGCCAGCAGCTTAGCAATACAGGTGAACACTGAAGCTTTCTTT.

The chain joins TRBV24-1 to TRBJ2-3; D is undetermined. V was clipped by 7 bases and J by 0 bases, with 7 bases between them. There are 13 residues in the CDR3. CDR1 is KGHDR, CDR2 SFDVKD, per germline. CDR3 in DNA: TGTGCCACCAGCCCCGGGAGCACAGATACGCAGTATTTT. Translation gives CATSPGSTDTQYF.

The chain uses TRBV6-5 and TRBJ1-1, with 10 bases identical to TRBD1. Germline V gives CDR1 MNHEY, CDR2 SVGAGI. The CDR3 spans 13 residues. The junction had 9 bases not matched to a gene; V was cut back by 6 bases and J by 11 bases. Here the CDR3 reads CASRRRQGATAFF. Written as DNA, the CDR3 is TGTGCCAGCAGACGGAGACAGGGGGCGACCGCTTTCTTT.

The chain carries TRBV24-1 and TRBJ1-2; D remains ambiguous. Trimming removed 2 bases at V and 8 bases at J, with 11 bases between. Germline V gives CDR1 KGHDR, CDR2 SFDVKD. The CDR3 runs to 13 residues. Here the CDR3 reads CATSDSDFGGYTF. The CDR3 DNA reads TGTGCCACCAGTGATTCGGACTTCGGGGGCTACACCTTC.

This chain links TRBV11-2 with TRBJ1-4, with TRBD1 identical over 9 bases. Trimming removed 5 bases from V and 6 bases from J; junction bases left unmatched: 13. Per the germline V gene, CDR1 is SGHAT and CDR2 is FQNNGV. CDR3 size: 17 residues. CDR3 protein: CASSAITRQGVDEKLFF. In DNA form, the CDR3 reads TGTGCCAGCAGCGCCATAACGAGACAGGGGGTCGATGAAAAACTGTTTTTT.

The J gene is TRBJ1-5, the V gene TRBV27; no clear D. The CDR3 covers 15 residues. Germline assignment: CDR1 MNHEY and CDR2 SMNVEV (reference sequence). Trimming cost V 2 bases and J 3 bases, with 11 bases left between them. The CDR3 sequence: CASSLEATPNQPQHF. Here the CDR3 DNA reads TGTGCCAGCAGTTTAGAGGCTACCCCCAATCAGCCCCAGCATTTT.

In DNA form, the CDR3 reads TGTGCCAGCAGTTACTCGTTTGGGCAGGGGCAAAATACGCAGTATTTT. As protein: CASSYSFGQGQNTQYF. V is TRBV6-2 or TRBV6-3 and J is TRBJ2-3; tentative D call: TRBD1 (6 bases). The ends were cut back, 0 bases at V and 7 bases at J, with 17 bases in the middle. CDR3 size: 16 residues. From germline, CDR1 is MNHEY and CDR2 SVGEGT.

The J gene is TRBJ1-6, the V gene TRBV27, with 9 bases identical to TRBD1. V dropped 5 bases and J dropped 10; count of bases not matched to a gene: 12. Germline CDR1 reads MNHEY; CDR2 reads SMNVEV (reference sequence). The CDR3 has 16 residues. CDR3 region: CASSTTRDRVPSPLHF. The CDR3 nucleotides read TGTGCCAGCAGTACTACCCGGGACAGGGTCCCCTCACCCCTCCACTTT.

This chain uses TRBV3-1 (or the pseudogene TRBV3-2) with TRBJ1-6; D gene ambiguous. V lost 1 base and J 9 bases, leaving 4 bases between the germline ends. The CDR3 loop spans 12 amino acids. The germline CDR1 and CDR2 sequences are LGHDT and YNNKEL (reference sequence). CDR3 region: CASSQAFSPLHF. The CDR3 DNA reads as TGTGCCAGCAGCCAAGCTTTTTCACCCCTCCACTTT.

The rearrangement uses TRBV4-1 and TRBJ2-5; D might be TRBD1 (6 bases). V gave up 4 bases and J gave up 3 bases, with 27 bases separating them. The CDR3 is 19 amino acids. Germline-derived CDR1 and CDR2 are MGHRA and YSYEKL. Here the CDR3 DNA reads TGCGCCAGCAGCCCTATAAGGGGTTTCCGCCCGGCAGGGGAAGAGACCCAGTACTTC. Translating gives CASSPIRGFRPAGEETQYF.

J is TRBJ2-2 and V is TRBV4-2; D remains unclear. This CDR3 has 14 residues. Germline CDR1 is LGHNA and CDR2 is YNFKEQ. The V end lost 0 bases, the J end lost 1 base, and 3 bases lay between the germline ends. In DNA form, the CDR3 reads TGTGCCAGCAGCCAAGAACAGAACACCGGGGAGCTGTTTTTT. It yields the protein CASSQEQNTGELFF.

This chain uses TRBV7-3 with TRBJ2-5; 10 bases agree with TRBD2. This CDR3 comprises 21 residues. Germline V gives CDR1 SGHTA, CDR2 FQGTGA. V lost 0 bases to trimming and J lost 0 bases; unmatched junction nucleotides: 16. The CDR3 region is CASSLTGFFASGGINQETQYF. CDR3 nucleotides: TGTGCCAGCAGCTTAACTGGGTTTTTCGCTAGCGGGGGAATAAACCAAGAGACCCAGTACTTC.

This clone appeared a single time. The V and J genes are TRBV11-2 and TRBJ2-4; maybe TRBD1 (6 bases). The germline CDR1 and CDR2 sequences are SGHAT and FQNNGV. Trimming took off 5 bases at V and 0 bases at J, with 20 bases between the two ends. The CDR3 sequence is 18 residues long. CDR3 residues: CASSTEFGTQLAKNIQYF. The CDR3 nucleotides read TGTGCCAGCAGCACAGAGTTCGGGACACAACTAGCCAAAAACATTCAGTACTTC.

The chain recombines TRBV27 with TRBJ1-2, with TRBD1 matching over 12 bases. The J segment lost 0 bases and the V segment lost 9 bases, leaving 8 bases of the junction unmatched. The CDR3 is made up of 16 amino acids. Germline V gene sequence: CDR1 MNHEY, CDR2 SMNVEV (reference sequence). The CDR3, as DNA: TGTGCCAGTTCCTCGGGACAGGGGGCCGCTAACTATGGCTACACCTTC. Amino acids: CASSSGQGAANYGYTF.

This chain links TRBV6-1 with TRBJ2-7; 9 nucleotides match TRBD1. The germline V gene has CDR1 MNHNS and CDR2 SASEGT. V dropped 3 bases and J dropped 5; count of bases not matched to a gene: 8. This CDR3 spans 15 amino acids. CDR3 nucleotides: TGTGCCAGCAGTGATCCGGGACAGGGCGTCCACGAGCAGTACTTC. Translation: CASSDPGQGVHEQYF.

The rearrangement uses TRBV10-3 and TRBJ2-5, with 7 bases aligning to TRBD2. The germline V gene encodes CDR1 ENHRY and CDR2 SYGVKD. Trimming took 0 bases from V and 3 from J; bases not matched to a gene: 4. The CDR3 length is 15 residues. Here the CDR3 reads CAISESKGREETQYF. The CDR3 DNA follows: TGTGCCATCAGTGAGTCGAAAGGGAGGGAAGAGACCCAGTACTTC.

CDR3 protein: CASSRQGTEAFF. Here the CDR3 DNA reads TGTGCCAGCAGTCGACAGGGAACTGAAGCTTTCTTT. The chain employs TRBV11-2 and TRBJ1-1, with 7 nucleotides matching TRBD1. CDR1 is SGHAT, CDR2 FQNNGV, per germline. J was trimmed by 5 bases and V by 6 bases; bases with no gene match: 3. The CDR3 totals 12 residues.

This clone was seen once. The chain couples TRBV19 to TRBJ2-1; weak D call: TRBD1 (6 bases). V was clipped by 9 bases and J by 4 bases, with 10 bases between them. CDR3 length equals 12 residues. Germline lookup yields CDR1 LNHDA and CDR2 SQIVND (reference sequence). The CDR3 here is CASRDIYNEQFF. Here the CDR3 DNA reads TGTGCCAGCCGGGACATTTACAATGAGCAGTTCTTC. The full variable domain, its missing parts supplied by reference TRBV19 and TRBJ2-1, is DGGITQSPKYLFRKEGQNVTLSCEQNLNHDAMYWYRQDPGQGLRLIYYSQIVNDFQKGDIAEGYSVSREKKESFPLTVTSAQKNPTAFYLCASRDIYNEQFFGPGTRLTVL.

The rearrangement joins TRBV12-5 to TRBJ2-6, with a weak D call TRBD2 (8 bases). Germline V gene lookup returns CDR1 LGHNT and CDR2 FRNRAP. The CDR3 contains 18 residues. V was clipped by 0 bases and J by 3 bases, with 15 bases between them. CDR3 nucleotide sequence: TGTGCTAGTGGTTTGGTACGGGAGGGGGCAGGTGGGGCCAACGTCCTGACTTTC. Residues: CASGLVREGAGGANVLTF.

This clone was seen only a few times. This chain joins TRBV5-6 and TRBJ2-5; 7 bases match TRBD2. The germline CDR1 and CDR2 sequences are SGHDT and YYEEEE. Trimming took 3 bases from V and 9 from J; bases not matched to a gene: 14. This CDR3 has 15 residues. The CDR3 spells CASSSGTATRGAQYF. The DNA for the CDR3 is TGTGCCAGCAGCTCCGGTACAGCGACTCGGGGGGCCCAGTACTTC.

J is TRBJ1-3 and V is TRBV6-5, with 8 positions matching TRBD1. This CDR3 region has 14 residues. V shed 7 bases, J shed 4 bases, and the junction held 6 bases outside the gene matches. The germline V gene encodes CDR1 MNHEY and CDR2 SVGAGI. CDR3 coding DNA: TGTGCCAGCACCACGACAGGGGCGGGAAACACCATATATTTT. This encodes CASTTTGAGNTIYF.

Note on this clone: A junction end diverges from the germline sequence, so it may reflect a read error. The chain carries TRBV7-6 and TRBJ2-3, with 8 bases matching TRBD1. The CDR3 spans 15 residues. Per germline, CDR1 SGHVS and CDR2 FNYEAQ. The CDR3 region has the DNA TGTGCCAGCAACTTACCAGGGGGCAGGATAGATACGCAGTATTTT. Its protein product is CASNLPGGRIDTQYF. Based on the CDR3 plus reference TRBV7-6 and TRBJ2-3, the full variable domain is GAGVSQSPRYKVTKRGQDVALRCDPISGHVSLYWYRQALGQGPEFLTYFNYEAQQDKSGLPNDRFSAERPEGSISTLTIQRTEQRDSAMYRCASNLPGGRIDTQYFGPGTRLTVL.

The rearrangement uses TRBV11-2 and TRBJ2-7, with 11 positions matching TRBD1. Germline lookup yields CDR1 SGHAT and CDR2 FQNNGV. V lost 5 bases and J lost 5; bases outside the gene matches: 8. The CDR3 covers 15 residues. The CDR3 is CASSSWDRGSDEQYF. CDR3 coding DNA: TGTGCCAGCAGCAGCTGGGACAGGGGGTCGGACGAGCAGTACTTC.

The V call is TRBV9, the J call TRBJ2-7; 9 bases map to TRBD1. CDR3 length equals 15 residues. With 4 bases clipped from V and 2 bases from J, the junction kept 7 bases outside the gene matches. Germline V CDR1 and CDR2: SGDLS, YYNGEE. CDR3 amino acids: CASSPRTGVTYEQYF. As DNA, the CDR3 is TGTGCCAGCAGCCCCCGGACAGGGGTCACCTACGAGCAGTACTTC.

The chain carries TRBV19 and TRBJ1-5; D is uncertain. V lost 2 bases and J lost 1, with 15 bases in between. The CDR3 has 17 amino acids. Germline assignment: CDR1 LNHDA and CDR2 SQIVND (reference sequence). The chain's CDR3 is CASSILASVRSNQPQHF. CDR3 bases: TGTGCCAGTAGTATACTCGCGAGCGTGAGGAGCAATCAGCCCCAGCATTTT.